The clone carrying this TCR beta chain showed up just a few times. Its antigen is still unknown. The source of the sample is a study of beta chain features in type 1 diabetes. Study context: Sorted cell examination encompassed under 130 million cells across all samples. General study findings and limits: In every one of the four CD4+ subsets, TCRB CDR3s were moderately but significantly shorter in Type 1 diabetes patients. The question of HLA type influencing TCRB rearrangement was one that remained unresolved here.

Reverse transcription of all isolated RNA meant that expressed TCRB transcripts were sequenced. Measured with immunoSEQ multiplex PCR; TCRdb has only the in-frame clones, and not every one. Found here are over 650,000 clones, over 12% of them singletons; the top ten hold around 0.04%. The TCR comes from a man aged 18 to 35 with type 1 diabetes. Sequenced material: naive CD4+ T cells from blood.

The CDR3 here is CASRETAWTGEKLFF. Here the CDR3 DNA reads TGTGCCAGCAGAGAGACGGCGTGGACAGGCGAAAAACTGTTTTTT. The gene calls are TRBV27 and TRBJ1-4; TRBD1 matches 7 bases. This CDR3 is built from 15 residues. Germline assignment: CDR1 MNHEY and CDR2 SMNVEV (reference sequence). Losses at the gene ends were 6 bases for V and 8 bases for J; bases not matched to a gene: 12.